The T cell receptor (beta chain) under discussion was sequenced for a study of T cell responses to AZD1222 COVID-19 vaccine. A note on this clone: What it recognizes is unknown.

Generated by immunoSEQ multiplex PCR, the TCRdb table keeps only in-frame clones and is missing some. The table has around 99,000 clones, about 90% seen once; the top ten hold around 4.8%. Per the germline V gene, CDR1 is SGHNT and CDR2 is YYREEE (reference sequence). With 1 base clipped from V and 8 bases from J, the junction kept 4 bases outside the gene matches. The CDR3 runs 13 residues. Study-level findings and limits: A mostly white British donor set with more females was recruited, and clonal diversity was possibly underestimated.

This TCR was recovered from an adult in good health. V gene TRBV5-4 combines with J gene TRBJ1-2, with TRBD1 matching over 8 bases. The sequencing used peripheral blood, collected on day 0 of AZD1222 vaccination. The CDR3 DNA follows: TGTGCCAGCAGCTTGCCGACAGGGGACGGCTACACCTTC. Translation: CASSLPTGDGYTF.